Each of the 9 T cell receptor beta chains below was sequenced from the same sample in a study of shared T cell receptors in the human thymus (dated by TCRdb to the early 2020s). Libraries were prepared through the immunoSEQ multiplex PCR assay. In TCRdb, the immuneACCESS table is reduced to in-frame sequences with V and J assigned. These tables do not hold every clone; where another copy was compared, an unresolved V gene accounts for under half, and the others remain unexplained. The sample table holds 540,000 or so clones, of which 78% were seen once. 0.013% of the sample comes from the top ten. In addition, the sample was reused for a study of human thymus T cells.

Specimen: thymocytes. The receptor set was obtained from a boy younger than two with a congenital heart defect. Donor details come from another sample of the same person, matched by shared clones.

The table lists this clone with a few counts. CDR3 DNA sequence: TGTGCCAGCAGCCCAGGAAGGAGGACTGAAGCTTTCTTT. It encodes CASSPGRRTEAFF. The rearrangement joins TRBV4-2 to TRBJ1-1; D is uncertain. The CDR3 consists of 13 residues. Trimming took 4 bases from V and 5 from J, leaving 11 bases between them. Looked up from germline, CDR1 is LGHNA and CDR2 is YNFKEQ.

The V and J genes are TRBV6-1 and TRBJ2-7; D gene unclear. This CDR3 has 17 residues. The V end lost 0 bases, the J end lost 5 bases, and 20 bases lay between the germline ends. Germline V lookup: CDR1 MNHNS, CDR2 SASEGT. CDR3 protein: CASSEALRLEHTHEQYF. CDR3 coding DNA: TGTGCCAGCAGTGAAGCTTTACGACTGGAACATACCCACGAGCAGTACTTC.

V and J are TRBV27 and TRBJ2-7, with TRBD1 matching over 8 bases. Per the germline V gene, CDR1 is MNHEY and CDR2 is SMNVEV (reference sequence). The V segment lost 5 bases and the J segment 6 bases; nucleotides outside the gene matches: 15. The CDR3 spans 16 residues. CDR3 nucleotide sequence: TGTGCCAGCAGTCCCCAGGAGGGACAGGCGATCCCCGAGCAGTACTTC. Protein sequence: CASSPQEGQAIPEQYF.

J is TRBJ2-1 and V is TRBV5-6; TRBD2 aligns across 7 bases. The germline gives CDR1 SGHDT, CDR2 YYEEEE. V shed 3 bases, J shed 3 bases, and the junction held 9 bases outside the gene matches. The CDR3 is made up of 16 amino acids. The CDR3 here is CASSSTPGRFYNEQFF. CDR3 sequence (DNA): TGTGCCAGCAGCTCCACCCCCGGGAGGTTCTACAATGAGCAGTTCTTC.

The gene calls are TRBV5-1 and TRBJ2-2; 9 nucleotides line up with TRBD1. The ends lost 0 bases at V and 5 bases at J; junction bases unmatched: 5. The CDR3 totals 16 residues. CDR1 SGHRS and CDR2 YFSETQ come from the germline V gene. Here the CDR3 reads CASSLADRGLTGELFF. The CDR3 region has the DNA TGCGCCAGCAGCTTGGCGGACAGGGGACTGACCGGGGAGCTGTTTTTT.

The chain has TRBV4-3 and TRBJ2-2, with TRBD2 matching over 8 bases. Germline CDR1 and CDR2: LGHNA and YSLEER. The CDR3 contains 17 residues. The junction had 5 bases not matched to a gene; V was cut back by 2 bases and J by 0 bases. In nucleotides, the CDR3 is TGCGCCAGCAGCCAACCGGGAGGGGGTGCGAACACCGGGGAGCTGTTTTTT. It encodes CASSQPGGGANTGELFF.

This clone was detected a few times. This chain joins TRBV7-4 and TRBJ2-7; the D is unclear. The CDR3 is made up of 12 amino acids. Germline V CDR1 and CDR2: SGHVT, SQSDAQ. V was pared by 11 bases and J by 3 bases, with 14 bases between. This CDR3 reads CAAIGSNYEQYF. The CDR3 DNA sequence: TGTGCCGCTATCGGGTCTAACTACGAGCAGTACTTC.

The chain employs TRBV5-1 and TRBJ2-1; D is unresolved. The V gene's germline CDR1 is SGHRS and CDR2 YFSETQ. CDR3 size: 13 residues. Trimming stripped 1 base from V and 6 bases from J, with 8 bases between. In nucleotides, the CDR3 is TGCGCCAGCAGCTTGTCCCAGCGCAATGAGCAGTTCTTC. Amino acids: CASSLSQRNEQFF.

The V and J genes are TRBV2 and TRBJ2-3, with TRBD2 identical over 9 bases. From germline, CDR1 is SNHLY and CDR2 FYNNEI. The ends lost 8 bases at V and 5 bases at J; junction bases unmatched: 5. The CDR3 is 13 amino acids. The DNA of the CDR3 is TGTGCCAGCTTAGCGGGAGTAAGAGATACGCAGTATTTT. Its protein product is CASLAGVRDTQYF.